This T cell receptor beta chain originates from a study of T cell responses to AZD1222 COVID-19 vaccine. The study, taken as a whole, reports: Across spike, vaccine-associated CD4 TCRs were found, dominant at 160-218 and 743-854. Recipients of two AZD1222 doses showed rising Spike-specific TCR breadth and depth.

Concerning this clone itself: Its antigen is still unknown.

Using immunoSEQ multiplex PCR, the repertoire was profiled, and TCRdb retains in-frame clones only, with some absent. The data hold about 140,000 clones, with more than 80% observed a single time. The CDR3 sequence is 13 residues long. The V end was cut by 2 bases, the J end by 1 base, with 5 bases between. Germline CDR1 and CDR2: LNHDA and SQIVND (reference sequence). The input for sequencing was peripheral blood, taken on day 0 of MenACWY control vaccination. The chain links TRBV19 to TRBJ1-1; unclear D gene. This TCR came from an adult in good health. CDR3 in amino acids: CASSINGNTEAFF. CDR3 in DNA: TGTGCCAGTAGTATAAATGGGAACACTGAAGCTTTCTTT.